This T cell receptor beta chain comes out of a study of OX40 agonist ivuxolimab in advanced cancers. Background on the whole study: Ivuxolimab was a fully human IgG2 agonistic monoclonal antibody targeting the costimulatory receptor OX40 (CD134). Intravenous ivuxolimab was administered to patients every 2 weeks at six dose levels: 0.01, 0.1, 0.3, 1.5, 3 and 10 mg/kg. Of the approximately 50 patients in dose escalation, some 20 had hepatocellular carcinoma, some 15 had melanoma, 9 had renal cell carcinoma and 9 had head and neck cancer. In the dose-escalation cohort, approximately 82% of patients were male, and the mean age was 60 years with a range of roughly 23 to 79. Prior anti-PD-1, anti-PD-L1 or anti-CTLA-4 therapy was permitted, and checkpoint inhibitors had been received by less than 45% of dose-escalation patients. Three dose-escalation patients achieved partial responses, one with hepatocellular carcinoma and two with cutaneous melanoma. The purpose of peripheral TCRbeta sequencing was to test whether ivuxolimab changed TCR sequence diversity and led to clonal T-cell expansion. The monotherapy dose-escalation portion (N of about 47 patients) of the phase I ivuxolimab trial is reported in the paper.

Patients with autoimmune disease history or receiving systemic immunosuppression were excluded from the trial. In every dose cohort, peripheral blood was drawn for TCR sequencing at baseline, cycle 4 day 1, and cycle 7 day 1. The samples were drawn from a first-in-human, open-label, multicenter phase I dose-escalation trial of ivuxolimab. Adults with locally advanced or metastatic melanoma, renal cell, hepatocellular, or head and neck squamous cell carcinoma were enrolled in the trial. Before TCR sequencing, CD4+ and CD8+ T cells were separately sorted from peripheral blood. Overall study results and their limits: At doses of 0.1 to 3.0 mg/kg, clonal expansion of both CD4+ and CD8+ T cells in blood was seen between baseline and week 6. In partial responders in the 0.1-3.0 mg/kg groups, normalized peripheral clonal expansion was found to be among the lowest, especially among CD8+ T cells. Low levels of normalized T-cell clonal expansion were also seen in some patients who did not respond. On average, CD8+ T cells showed more expanded clones than CD4+ T cells after ivuxolimab. The antigen specificity of the clonally expanded peripheral T cells was not determined.

This clone is a singleton in its sample. Its antigen is currently not known. No base-level quality is on record; no much larger clone is a single base apart. Genomic DNA was extracted from sorted cells for sequencing of the TCRbeta CDR3 region. The immunoSEQ Assay was used to sequence the TCRbeta CDR3 regions. Held by TCRdb, this immuneACCESS table contains in-frame sequences only and omits some clones. Under half of the omission traces to an unresolved V gene where checked; the cause of the rest is unknown. Recorded for this sample are about 53,000 clones; roughly 90% of them occurred a single time. Of the sample, about 1.5% is held by the ten largest clones. Via the germline V gene (reference sequence), CDR1 is MNHEY and CDR2 SMNVEV. V is clipped by 2 bases and J by 2 bases, and the sequence between their germline boundaries is 9 bases long. From the cysteine up to the phenylalanine, the CDR3 has a length of 14 residues. The sequence is cut down to CDR3 DNA, 42 bases in frame from base 1.

This sample comprised CD4+ or CD8+ T cells sorted from blood, obtained in a trial of the OX40 agonist ivuxolimab. The receptor was isolated from an adult with an advanced solid tumor such as melanoma, head and neck, liver or kidney cancer. Recombination connected TRBV27 to TRBJ2-5; the D element might be TRBD1 or TRBD2, as each aligns at 5 bases. The DNA is TGTGCCAGCAGTTTAGTGGGACGTCAAGAGACCCAGTACTTC. Translated, this is CASSLVGRQETQYF.